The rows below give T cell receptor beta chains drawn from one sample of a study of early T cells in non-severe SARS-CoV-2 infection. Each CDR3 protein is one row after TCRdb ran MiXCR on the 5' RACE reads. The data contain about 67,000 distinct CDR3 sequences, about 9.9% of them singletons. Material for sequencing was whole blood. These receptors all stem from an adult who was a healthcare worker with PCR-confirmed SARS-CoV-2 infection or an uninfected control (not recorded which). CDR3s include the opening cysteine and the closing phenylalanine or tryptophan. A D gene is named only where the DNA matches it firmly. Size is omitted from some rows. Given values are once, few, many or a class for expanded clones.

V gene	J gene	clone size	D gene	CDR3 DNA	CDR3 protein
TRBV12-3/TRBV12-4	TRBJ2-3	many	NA	TGTGCCAGCAGCCCGGAGAATACGCAGTATTTT	CASSPENTQYF
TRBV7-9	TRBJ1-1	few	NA	TGTGCCAGCAGCGCGGGGGCACTTGAAGCTTTCTTT	CASSAGALEAFF
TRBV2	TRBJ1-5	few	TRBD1	TGTGCCAGCATGAGGGACAGGGGCCCACATCAGCCCCAGCATTTT	CASMRDRGPHQPQHF
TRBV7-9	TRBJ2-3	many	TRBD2	TGTGCCAGCAGCTCACCGGGACTAGGGAGTTTGAATACGCAGTATTTT	CASSSPGLGSLNTQYF
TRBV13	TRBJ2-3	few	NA	TGTGCCAGCAGACCCTTAGGACGTGGGCAGTATTTT	CASRPLGRGQYF
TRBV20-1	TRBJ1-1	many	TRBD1	TGCAGTGCTACCTACAGGGGTGGGACTGAAGCTTTCTTT	CSATYRGGTEAFF
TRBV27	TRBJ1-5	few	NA	TGTGCCAGCAGCCACAACCAAGGAAATCAGCCCCAGCATTTT	CASSHNQGNQPQHF
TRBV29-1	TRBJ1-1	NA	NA	TGCAGCGCTAGGGCAAACCCAAACACTGAAGCTTTCTTT	CSARANPNTEAFF
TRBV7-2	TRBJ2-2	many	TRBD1	TGTGCCAGCAGCGCTCGAGCCGCCGGGACAGGGAACACCGGGGAGCTGTTTTTT	CASSARAAGTGNTGELFF
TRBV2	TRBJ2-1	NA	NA	TGTGCCAGCACCGTACTTACAGGGCGACGGGAGCAGTTCTTC	CASTVLTGRREQFF
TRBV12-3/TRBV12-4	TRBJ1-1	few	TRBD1	TGTGCCAGCAGATCGACAGGGAGGGGGACTGAAGCTTTCTTT	CASRSTGRGTEAFF
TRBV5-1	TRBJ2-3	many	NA	TGCGCCAGCAGCTTGGGGGTTTACACAGATACGCAGTATTTT	CASSLGVYTDTQYF
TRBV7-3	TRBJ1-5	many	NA	TGTGCCAGCAGCCTTCGACAGGCTCACAATCAGCCCCAGCATTTT	CASSLRQAHNQPQHF
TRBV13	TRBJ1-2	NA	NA	TGTGCCAGCAGCTTAGTGGAGGGACGCGGCTACACCTTC	CASSLVEGRGYTF
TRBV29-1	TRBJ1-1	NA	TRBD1	TGCAGCGGTGGAGGGACAGCGAACACTGAAGCTTTCTTT	CSGGGTANTEAFF
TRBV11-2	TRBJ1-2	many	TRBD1	TGTGCCAGCAGCAAAGGCCGGGACAGCAAGTATGGCTACACCTTC	CASSKGRDSKYGYTF
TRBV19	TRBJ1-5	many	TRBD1	TGTGCCAGTAGTCGAGCCGGGACAGGGGGCTTGCAGCCCCAGCATTTT	CASSRAGTGGLQPQHF
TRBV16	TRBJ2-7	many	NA	TGTGCCAGCAGCCAAGTGGCCCAGAACTACGAGCAGTACTTC	CASSQVAQNYEQYF
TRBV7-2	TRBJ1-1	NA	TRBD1	TGTGCCAGCAGCCTGATGGGACAGGGAGTTACTGAAGCTTTCTTT	CASSLMGQGVTEAFF
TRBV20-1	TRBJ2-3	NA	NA	TGCAGTGCTACCTATAGCACAGATACGCAGTATTTT	CSATYSTDTQYF
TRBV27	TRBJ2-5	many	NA	TGTGCCAGCAGTTTGACCCCACCGGCGGGGCCGGAGACCCAGTACTTC	CASSLTPPAGPETQYF
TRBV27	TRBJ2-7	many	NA	TGTGCCAGCAGTCCCCTGGACAGCCACTACGAGCAGTACTTC	CASSPLDSHYEQYF
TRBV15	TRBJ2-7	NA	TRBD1	TGTGCCACCAGCAGACGCCGACCCCGGACAGGGGGTCACTACGAGCAGTACTTC	CATSRRRPRTGGHYEQYF
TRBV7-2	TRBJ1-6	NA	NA	TGTGCCAGCAGCCCAACCGGGGGTTATAATTCACCCCTCCACTTT	CASSPTGGYNSPLHF
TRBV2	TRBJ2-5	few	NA	TGTGCCAGCAGCTACGGGCCTCAAGAGACCCAGTACTTC	CASSYGPQETQYF
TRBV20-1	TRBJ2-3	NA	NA	TGCAGTGCGGTGCCCGAGCCAGATACGCAGTATTTT	CSAVPEPDTQYF
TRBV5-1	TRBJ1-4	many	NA	TGCGCCAGCAGTCCGACAGCTACTTCTGAAAAACTGTTTTTT	CASSPTATSEKLFF
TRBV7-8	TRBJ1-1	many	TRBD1	TGTGCCAGCAGCCCCCGGGACAGGGTAATCACTGAAGCTTTCTTT	CASSPRDRVITEAFF
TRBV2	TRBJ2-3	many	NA	TGTGCCAGCAGCCCGGACATAGGCACAGATACGCAGTATTTT	CASSPDIGTDTQYF
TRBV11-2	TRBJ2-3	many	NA	TGTGCCAGCAGCTCCCTACCCAGAGATACGCAGTATTTT	CASSSLPRDTQYF
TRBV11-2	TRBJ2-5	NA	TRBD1	TGTGCCAGCAGCGCACAGGGGGCTCAAGAGACCCAGTACTTC	CASSAQGAQETQYF
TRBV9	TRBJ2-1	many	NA	TGTGCCAGCAGGGACAATGAGCAGTTCTTC	CASRDNEQFF
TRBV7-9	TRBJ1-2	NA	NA	TGTGCCAGCAGCGCAACAGGGAGGGCTAACTATGGCTACACCTTC	CASSATGRANYGYTF
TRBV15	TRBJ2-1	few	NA	TGTGCCACCAGAGGGCTAGTTTCCAATGAGCAGTTCTTC	CATRGLVSNEQFF
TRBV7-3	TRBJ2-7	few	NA	TGTGCCAGCAGCCCCCACGGGACAAGGGAATTGCAGTACTTC	CASSPHGTRELQYF